These 20 T cell receptor beta chains originate from one sample sequenced in a study of blood T cells in healthy people across ages. A second PCR of roughly 7 to 11 cycles used a sample-barcoded 5' primer and a J-beta primer mix. TCRdb redid the calling of the 5' RACE reads with MiXCR, one entry per CDR3 protein. The sample lists 1,800,000 or so distinct CDR3 sequences, roughly two fifths occurring once. Sequencing input: blood. Receptor source: a human donor in good health.

This clonotype appeared many times. V is TRBV6-5 and J is TRBJ2-1; D is perhaps TRBD2 (5 bases). Trimming stripped 4 bases from V and 0 bases from J, with 13 bases between. The CDR3 sequence is 16 residues long. Per germline, CDR1 MNHEY and CDR2 SVGAGI. DNA for the CDR3: TGTGCCAGCAGTTCCGTCACTAGTCGCTCCTACAATGAGCAGTTCTTC. Its protein is CASSSVTSRSYNEQFF.

The V gene is TRBV5-1, the J gene TRBJ2-1; perhaps TRBD2 as D (5 bases). CDR3 length equals 15 residues. Trimming took off 3 bases at V and 5 bases at J, with 15 bases between the two ends. Germline-derived CDR1 and CDR2 are SGHRS and YFSETQ. CDR3 loop: CASSSGPGGHNEQFF. CDR3 in DNA: TGCGCCAGCAGCTCCGGACCCGGAGGTCACAATGAGCAGTTCTTC.

Many counts were recorded for this clonotype. The V call is TRBV29-1, the J call TRBJ2-6; 12 bases map to TRBD1. Germline-derived CDR1 and CDR2 are SQVTM and ANQGSEA. V trimming: 6 bases; J trimming: 1 base; junction bases outside the gene matches: 7. The CDR3 covers 17 residues. CDR3 sequence (DNA): TGCAGCGTATCCGCGGGACAGGGGGCGTCTGGGGCCAACGTCCTGACTTTC. Amino acid sequence: CSVSAGQGASGANVLTF.

The chain is built from TRBV5-1 and TRBJ2-2; no reliable D call. CDR3 size: 15 residues. The V and J ends lost 6 bases and 0 bases respectively, with 12 bases between them. Germline CDR1 reads SGHRS; CDR2 reads YFSETQ. The CDR3 is CASTEHGTNTGELFF. The CDR3 DNA is TGCGCCAGCACCGAACACGGCACGAACACCGGGGAGCTGTTTTTT.

The V and J genes are TRBV7-3 and TRBJ2-5; TRBD1 matches at 11 bases. V was pared by 4 bases and J by 5 bases, with 6 bases of the junction left unmatched. The CDR3 is made up of 15 amino acids. CDR1 is SGHTA and CDR2 is FQGTGA in the germline V gene. CDR3 in DNA: TGTGCCAGCAGCTCCTCCGGGACAGGGGGGGAGACCCAGTACTTC. This codes for CASSSSGTGGETQYF.

The chain recombines TRBV7-8 with TRBJ2-1; perhaps TRBD2 as D (7 bases). Germline loops: CDR1 SGHVS, CDR2 FQNEAQ. This CDR3 spans 16 amino acids. V lost 2 bases and J lost 7, with 18 bases in between. CDR3 DNA sequence: TGTGCCAGCAGCTTAATTTCCCGGGGGGCCGGTAATGAGCAGTTCTTC. It translates to CASSLISRGAGNEQFF.

This clonotype showed up just a few times. The chain employs TRBV20-1 and TRBJ2-5; a weak D match, TRBD1 (6 bases). CDR3 length: 13 residues. The V and J ends lost 4 bases and 6 bases respectively, with 15 bases between them. Per the germline V gene, CDR1 is DFQATT and CDR2 is SNEGSKA (reference sequence). As DNA, the CDR3 is TGCAGTGCTATATCCCGGGACATGAAGACCCAGTACTTC. Translation gives CSAISRDMKTQYF.

The chain has TRBV21-1 and TRBJ2-7. TRBV21-1 is a pseudogene locus. The CDR3 sequence is 18 residues long. The CDR3 is CASSHLERHPVPSYEQYF. CDR3 in DNA: TGTGCCAGCAGCCACCTAGAACGGCACCCAGTACCCTCCTACGAGCAGTACTTC.

In this sample, this clonotype turned up a few times. The genes are TRBV6-5 and TRBJ1-4; D gene unclear. Germline assignment: CDR1 MNHEY and CDR2 SVGAGI. There are 15 residues in the CDR3. The ends were cut back, 5 bases at V and 0 bases at J, with 10 bases in the middle. Here the CDR3 reads CASSAYKATNEKLFF. The CDR3 bases are TGTGCCAGCAGTGCGTACAAAGCAACTAATGAAAAACTGTTTTTT.

CDR3 loop: CASSLDWGLAGSTDTQYF. CDR3 in DNA: TGTGCCAGCAGCTTAGACTGGGGGTTAGCGGGGAGCACAGATACGCAGTATTTT. The V call is TRBV7-9, the J call TRBJ2-3; TRBD2 agrees at 8 bases. CDR1 and CDR2 (germline): SEHNR, FQNEAQ (reference sequence). This CDR3 is built from 18 residues. V lost 1 base and J lost 0; bases outside the gene matches: 9.

At least ten counts were recorded for this clonotype. This chain links TRBV7-3 with TRBJ2-1, with D hard to call. V gave up 1 base and J gave up 5 bases, with 3 bases separating them. CDR3 length: 12 residues. Germline CDR1 and CDR2: SGHTA and FQGTGA. CDR3 nucleotides: TGTGCCAGCAGCTTAAGGGACAATGAGCAGTTCTTC. This codes for CASSLRDNEQFF.

The V and J genes are TRBV19 and TRBJ2-7, with 7 bases fitting TRBD1. Germline CDR1 LNHDA, CDR2 SQIVND (reference sequence). With V trimmed by 7 bases and J by 1 base, 4 bases remained unmatched. The CDR3 covers 13 residues. CDR3 amino acids: CASNNRGSYEQYF. The CDR3 coding sequence is TGTGCCAGTAACAACAGGGGTTCCTACGAGCAGTACTTC.

This clonotype was recorded a few times. This chain uses TRBV7-8 with TRBJ2-5, with D perhaps matching TRBD1 (6 bases). The J call is doubtful: the DNA matches TRBJ2-7 better. This CDR3 region has 14 residues. Germline CDR1 reads SGHVS; CDR2 reads FQNEAQ. DNA of the CDR3: TGTGCCAGCAGCTTAGAACTGGGGGCGGACGAGCAGTACTTC. Encoded protein: CASSLELGADEQYF.

The rearrangement links TRBV6-2 or TRBV6-3 to TRBJ1-1; D is undetermined. Between the trimmed V and J ends, which lost 6 bases and 11 bases, there was a span of 16 bases. The CDR3 has 12 residues. Germline V gene sequence: CDR1 MNHEY, CDR2 SVGEGT. The CDR3 region is CASRRGSQVAFF. DNA of the CDR3: TGTGCCAGCAGACGAGGGAGCCAGGTCGCTTTCTTT.

This chain links TRBV27 with TRBJ1-6; tentatively, D is TRBD1 (5 bases). Germline V gene sequence: CDR1 MNHEY, CDR2 SMNVEV (reference sequence). Trimming removed 6 bases from V and 3 bases from J, with 12 bases in between. This CDR3 has 15 amino acids. CDR3 DNA sequence: TGTGCCAGCAGCCCCAGGGACTTCTATAATTCACCCCTCCACTTT. Its translation is CASSPRDFYNSPLHF.

Ten or more counts support this clonotype. This rearrangement joins TRBV7-2 to TRBJ2-6; D unresolved. The CDR3 runs 15 residues. Trimming removed 3 bases from V and 2 bases from J, with 8 bases in between. Germline V gene lookup returns CDR1 SGHTA and CDR2 FQGNSA. CDR3 coding DNA: TGTGCCAGCAGCTTCTCGAACCCTGGGGCCAACGTCCTGACTTTC. Protein product: CASSFSNPGANVLTF.

Only a few counts were recorded for this clonotype. The chain has TRBV6-5 and TRBJ1-5, with 7 bases fitting TRBD1. The germline CDR1 and CDR2 sequences are MNHEY and SVGAGI. The CDR3 sequence is 15 residues long. V dropped 5 bases and J dropped 5; count of bases not matched to a gene: 9. This chain's CDR3 is CASSLDRARYQPQHF. Here the CDR3 DNA reads TGTGCCAGCAGTCTTGACAGGGCGAGGTATCAGCCCCAGCATTTT.

This clonotype was observed a few times. CDR3 nucleotide sequence: TGCAGTGCTAGGCGACTAGCGGACACAGATACGCAGTATTTT. Protein product: CSARRLADTDTQYF. The rearrangement uses TRBV20-1 and TRBJ2-3, with 9 bases matching TRBD2. With 3 bases clipped from V and 2 bases from J, the junction kept 3 bases outside the gene matches. The CDR3 totals 14 residues. Germline loops: CDR1 DFQATT, CDR2 SNEGSKA (reference sequence).

V gene TRBV7-8 combines with J gene TRBJ2-4; TRBD1 is a possible D gene (6 bases). TRBJ2-7 matches the DNA end more closely, so the J call is doubtful. CDR1 and CDR2 (germline): SGHVS, FQNEAQ. The CDR3 runs to 14 residues. Here the CDR3 reads CASSYRVIGYEQYF. For the CDR3, the DNA is TGTGCCAGCAGCTACAGGGTTATAGGCTACGAGCAGTACTTC.

Only one count was recorded for this clonotype. CDR3 sequence (DNA): TGTGCCAGCAGTGAAGGGGGGCAAGGCGGTGAAAAACTGTTTTTT. Translation: CASSEGGQGGEKLFF. The chain has TRBV6-1 and TRBJ1-4; D might be TRBD1 (6 bases). This CDR3 spans 15 amino acids. V was clipped by 1 base and J by 7 bases, with 13 bases between them. The germline gives CDR1 MNHNS, CDR2 SASEGT.